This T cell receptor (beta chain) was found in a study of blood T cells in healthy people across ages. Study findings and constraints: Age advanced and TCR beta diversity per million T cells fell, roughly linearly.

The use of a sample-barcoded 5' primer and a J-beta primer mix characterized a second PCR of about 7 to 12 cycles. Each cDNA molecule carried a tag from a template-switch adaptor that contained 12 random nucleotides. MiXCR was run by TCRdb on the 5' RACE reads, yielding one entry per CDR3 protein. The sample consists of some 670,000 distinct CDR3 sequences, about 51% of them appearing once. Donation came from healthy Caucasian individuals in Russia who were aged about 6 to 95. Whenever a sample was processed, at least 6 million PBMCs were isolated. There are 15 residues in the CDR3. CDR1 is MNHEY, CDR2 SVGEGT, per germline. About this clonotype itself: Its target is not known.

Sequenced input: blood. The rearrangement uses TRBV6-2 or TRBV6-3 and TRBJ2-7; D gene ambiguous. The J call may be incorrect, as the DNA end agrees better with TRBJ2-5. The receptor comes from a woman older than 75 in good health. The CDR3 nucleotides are TGTGCCAGCAGCCACGGGCTTGGGCGCGGAGAGACCCAGTACTTC. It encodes CASSHGLGRGETQYF.